This note documents a single T cell receptor beta chain sequence. The antigen is undetermined. TCRdb's table, derived via immunoSEQ multiplex PCR, lists solely in-frame clones and lacks some. The table includes about 33,000 clones, under 75% detected once. This specimen comes from a study of PD-1 blockade in classical Hodgkin lymphoma. Time point given: cycle 4 day 1 (C4D1), after 6 weeks of nivolumab. Brentuximab vedotin exposure varied, and every patient relapsed after autologous stem cell transplantation. This CDR3 is built from 13 residues. The V gene end was trimmed by 6 bases and the J gene end by 12 bases; junction bases not matched to a gene: 5. In germline, CDR1 is MNHEY, CDR2 SVGAGI. The study, taken as a whole, reports: Compared with healthy donors, newly diagnosed patients reportedly showed lower baseline TCR diversity. With CD4+ cells, TCR diversity rose significantly by C4D1, but not with CD8+ cells. Those patients who began receiving nivolumab less than 1 year after ASCT had lower diversity, and they were excluded.

This sample comprised peripheral blood mononuclear cells (PBMCs), obtained before the fourth cycle of nivolumab. V usage is TRBV6-5 and J usage is TRBJ2-1, with 13 bases that match TRBD2. The source is a human donor with classical Hodgkin lymphoma. CDR3 coding DNA: TGTGCCAGCAGACTAGCGGGAGGGAGCACGCAGTTCTTC. The encoded protein is CASRLAGGSTQFF.